This T cell receptor (beta chain) was identified in a study of response to subunit inactivated influenza vaccine listed by TCRdb under 2018. In terms of the full investigation: Deep quantitative T cell receptor repertoire profiling was used in the study to track responses to a trivalent subunit inactivated influenza vaccine. The research as a whole found: According to the authors, only a limited number of new T cells may be recruited by each seasonal influenza vaccination.

Library preparation was by RT-PCR. The instrument was an Illumina HiSeq 2500. TCRdb reworked the public reads: Q25 trimming with fastp, MiXCR clone assembly, productive beta chains retained. Each entry merges the rows of one CDR3 protein and shows their most common DNA and genes. The table for this sample lists fewer than 600,000 distinct CDR3 sequences; around 7.7% of them were counted only once. Around 12% of the sample belongs to the ten largest clones. This clonotype appeared many times. What this receptor recognizes is not known. No much larger clonotype is one base removed from it; base qualities were not supplied. The source is a man between 50 and 70 years old who received an inactivated influenza vaccine. Donor details come from another sample of the same person, matched by shared clones. The source material was PBMCs from blood, sampled 23 months after vaccination.

The DNA sequence is given as TGCGCCAGCAGCTGGGCCGGGACAGTCACAGATACGCAGTATTTT. It translates to CASSWAGTVTDTQYF. Recombination connected TRBV5-1 to TRBJ2-3, with TRBD1 identical over 7 junction bases. The CDR3 starts with the cysteine, ends with the phenylalanine, and has 15 residues. The sequence is cut down to CDR3 DNA, 45 bases in frame from base 1. The germline V gene provides CDR1 SGHRS and CDR2 YFSETQ. V lost 3 bases and J lost 2 bases, and the count of bases not matched to a germline gene is 6.